This T cell receptor beta chain is from a study of regulatory T cells in long-lasting Graves disease. Through Arm-PCR of CDR3 regions and iRepertoire HTBI primers, TCR beta libraries were built. Each CDR3 protein is one row after TCRdb ran MiXCR on the multiplex PCR reads. In the table there are hundreds of thousands of distinct CDR3 sequences, about 16% of which are singletons. Specified time point: newly diagnosed GD, antithyroid drugs for less than 3 months. Preparation of the TCR library used RNA extracted from PBMCs. The guidelines of the American Thyroid Association were the basis for diagnosing Graves' disease. In this sample, this clonotype turned up a few times. One base away lies a much larger clone, so this may be a sequencing read error. This sample also appeared in a second study, on T cells in Graves' hyperthyroidism and ophthalmopathy.

The sample consisted of peripheral blood mononuclear cells (PBMCs), taken at new diagnosis, from a patient treated with antithyroid drugs. This receptor was taken from a woman aged 35-60 years with Graves disease.

The CDR3: CAGSPGPYSQETQYF. CDR3 in DNA: TGTGCCGGCAGCCCTGGGCCCTACTCCCAAGAGACCCAGTACTTC. V usage is TRBV7-9 and J usage is TRBJ2-5; D gene ambiguous. CDR3 length: 15 amino acids. Germline-derived CDR1 and CDR2 are SEHNR and FQNEAQ (reference sequence).